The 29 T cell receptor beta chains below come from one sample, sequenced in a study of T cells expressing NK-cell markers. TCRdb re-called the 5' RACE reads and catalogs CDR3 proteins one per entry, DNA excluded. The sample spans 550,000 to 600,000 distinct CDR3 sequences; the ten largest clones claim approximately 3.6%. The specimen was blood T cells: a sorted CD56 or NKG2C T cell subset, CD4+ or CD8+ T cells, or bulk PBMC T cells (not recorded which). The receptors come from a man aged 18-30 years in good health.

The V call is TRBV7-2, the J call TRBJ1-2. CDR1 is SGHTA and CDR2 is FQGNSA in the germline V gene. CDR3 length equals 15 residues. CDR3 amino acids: CASSLEWAASHGYTF.

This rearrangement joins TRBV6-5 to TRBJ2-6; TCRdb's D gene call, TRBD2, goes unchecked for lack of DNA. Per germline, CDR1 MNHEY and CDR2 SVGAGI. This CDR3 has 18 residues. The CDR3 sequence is CASSIISGRGAGANVLTF.

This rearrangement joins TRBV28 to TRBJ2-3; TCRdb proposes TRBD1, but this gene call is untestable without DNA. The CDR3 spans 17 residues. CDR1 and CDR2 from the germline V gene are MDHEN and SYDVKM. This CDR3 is CASSPTGGGVTILTQYF.

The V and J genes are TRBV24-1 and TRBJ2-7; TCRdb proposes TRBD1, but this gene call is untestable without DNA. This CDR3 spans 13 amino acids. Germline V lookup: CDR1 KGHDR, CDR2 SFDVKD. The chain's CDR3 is CATSDPTGAEQYF.

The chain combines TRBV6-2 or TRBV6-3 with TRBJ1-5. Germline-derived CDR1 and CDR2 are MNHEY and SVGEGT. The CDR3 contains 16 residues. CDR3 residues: CASSYDSPGGRQPQHF.

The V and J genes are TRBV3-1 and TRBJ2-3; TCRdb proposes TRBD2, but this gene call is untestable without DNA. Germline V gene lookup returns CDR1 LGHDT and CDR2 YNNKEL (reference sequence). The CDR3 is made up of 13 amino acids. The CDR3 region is CASSRRDTDTQYF.

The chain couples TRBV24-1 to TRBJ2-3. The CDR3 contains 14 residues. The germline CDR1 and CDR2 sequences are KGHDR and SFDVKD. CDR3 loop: CATSGRYNTDTQYF.

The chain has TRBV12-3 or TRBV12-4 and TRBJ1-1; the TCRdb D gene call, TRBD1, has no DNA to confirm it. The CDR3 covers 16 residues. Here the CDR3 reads CASSFRPGRGNTEAFF.

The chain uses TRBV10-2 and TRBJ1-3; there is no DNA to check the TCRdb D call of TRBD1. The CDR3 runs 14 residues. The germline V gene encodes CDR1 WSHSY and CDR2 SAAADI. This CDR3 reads CASSDSQGRHTIYF.

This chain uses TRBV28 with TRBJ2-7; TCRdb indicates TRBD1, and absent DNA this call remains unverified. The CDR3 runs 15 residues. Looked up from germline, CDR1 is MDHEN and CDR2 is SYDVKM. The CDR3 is CASSPGQDIFYEQYF.

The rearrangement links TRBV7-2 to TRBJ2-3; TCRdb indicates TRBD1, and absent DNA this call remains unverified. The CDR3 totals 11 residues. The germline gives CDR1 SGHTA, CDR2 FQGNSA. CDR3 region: CASRAGTAQYF.

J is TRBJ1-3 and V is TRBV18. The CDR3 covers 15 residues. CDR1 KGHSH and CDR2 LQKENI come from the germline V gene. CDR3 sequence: CASSPPQGSGNTIYF.

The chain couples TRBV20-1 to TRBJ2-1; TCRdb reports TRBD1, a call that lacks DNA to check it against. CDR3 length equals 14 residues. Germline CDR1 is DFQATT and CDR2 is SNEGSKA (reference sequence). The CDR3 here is CSARDYTGPREQFF.

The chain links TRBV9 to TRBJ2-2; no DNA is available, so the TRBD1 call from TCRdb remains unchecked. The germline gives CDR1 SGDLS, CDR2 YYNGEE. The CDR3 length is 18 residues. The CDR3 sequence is CASSPNHGGSYMAGELFF.

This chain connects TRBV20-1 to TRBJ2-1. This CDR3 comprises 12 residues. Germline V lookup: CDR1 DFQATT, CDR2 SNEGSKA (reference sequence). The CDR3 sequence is CSASRTLDEQFF.

Here the CDR3 reads CATSSWSNEQFF. The chain has TRBV24-1 and TRBJ2-1; TCRdb proposes TRBD2, but this gene call is untestable without DNA. CDR3 length equals 12 residues. The V gene's germline CDR1 is KGHDR and CDR2 SFDVKD.

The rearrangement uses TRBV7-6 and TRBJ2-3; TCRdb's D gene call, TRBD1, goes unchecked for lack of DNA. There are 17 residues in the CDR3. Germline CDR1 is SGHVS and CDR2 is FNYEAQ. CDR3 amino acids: CASSFKPGQGAADTQYF.

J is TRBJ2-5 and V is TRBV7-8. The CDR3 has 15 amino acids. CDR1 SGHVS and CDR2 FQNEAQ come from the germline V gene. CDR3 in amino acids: CASSLVGIELETQYF.

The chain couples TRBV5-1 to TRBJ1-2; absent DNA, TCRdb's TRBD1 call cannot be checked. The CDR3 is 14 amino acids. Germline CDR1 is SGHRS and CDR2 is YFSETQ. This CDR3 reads CASSLGQSHYGYTF.

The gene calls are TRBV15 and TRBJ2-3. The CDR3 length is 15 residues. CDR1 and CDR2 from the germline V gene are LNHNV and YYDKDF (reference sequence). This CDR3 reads CATSVRAAVTDTQYF.

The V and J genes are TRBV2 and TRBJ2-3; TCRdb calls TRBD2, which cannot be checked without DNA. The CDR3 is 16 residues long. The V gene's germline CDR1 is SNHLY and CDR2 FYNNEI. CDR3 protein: CASSEASGLYTDTQYF.

The CDR3 loop is CASSQVAGDNEQFF. The chain joins TRBV4-2 to TRBJ2-1; the D gene TCRdb calls, TRBD1, cannot be checked with no DNA. CDR3 length equals 14 residues. Germline CDR1 and CDR2: LGHNA and YNFKEQ.

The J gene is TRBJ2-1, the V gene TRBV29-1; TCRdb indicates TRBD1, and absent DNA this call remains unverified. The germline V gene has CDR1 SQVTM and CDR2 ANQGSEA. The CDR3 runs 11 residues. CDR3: CSHLGGNEQFF.

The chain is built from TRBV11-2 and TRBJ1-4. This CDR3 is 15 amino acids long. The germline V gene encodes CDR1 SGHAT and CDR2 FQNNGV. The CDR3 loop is CASSFLSVLNEKLFF.

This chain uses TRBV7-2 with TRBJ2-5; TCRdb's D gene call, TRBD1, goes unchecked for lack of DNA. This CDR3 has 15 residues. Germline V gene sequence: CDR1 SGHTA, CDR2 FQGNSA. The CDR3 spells CASSLLGEKQETQYF.

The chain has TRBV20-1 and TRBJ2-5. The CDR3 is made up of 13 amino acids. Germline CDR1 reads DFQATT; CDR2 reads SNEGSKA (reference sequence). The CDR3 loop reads CSARTDWRETQYF.

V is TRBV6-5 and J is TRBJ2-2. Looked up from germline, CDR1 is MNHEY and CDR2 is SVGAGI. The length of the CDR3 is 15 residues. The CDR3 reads CASSYGPMETGELFF.

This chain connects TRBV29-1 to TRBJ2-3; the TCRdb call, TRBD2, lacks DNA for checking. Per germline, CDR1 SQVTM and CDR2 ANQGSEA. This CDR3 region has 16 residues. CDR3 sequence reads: CSVEDMEGLGTDTQYF.

Here the CDR3 reads CASSPRDRGRLETDTQYF. The chain employs TRBV4-1 and TRBJ2-3; TCRdb calls TRBD1, which cannot be checked without DNA. The germline CDR1 and CDR2 sequences are MGHRA and YSYEKL. The CDR3 runs 18 residues.